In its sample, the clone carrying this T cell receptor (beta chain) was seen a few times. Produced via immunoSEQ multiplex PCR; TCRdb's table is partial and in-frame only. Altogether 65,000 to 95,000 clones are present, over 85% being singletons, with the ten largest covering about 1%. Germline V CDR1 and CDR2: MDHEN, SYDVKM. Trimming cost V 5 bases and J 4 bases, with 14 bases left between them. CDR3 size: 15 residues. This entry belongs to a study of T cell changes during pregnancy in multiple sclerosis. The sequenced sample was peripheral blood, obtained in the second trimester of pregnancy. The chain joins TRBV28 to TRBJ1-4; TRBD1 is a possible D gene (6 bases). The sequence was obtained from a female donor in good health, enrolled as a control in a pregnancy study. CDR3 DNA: TGTGCCAGCAGTATATCGACAGGAGGTAATGAAAAACTGTTTTTT. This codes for CASSISTGGNEKLFF.